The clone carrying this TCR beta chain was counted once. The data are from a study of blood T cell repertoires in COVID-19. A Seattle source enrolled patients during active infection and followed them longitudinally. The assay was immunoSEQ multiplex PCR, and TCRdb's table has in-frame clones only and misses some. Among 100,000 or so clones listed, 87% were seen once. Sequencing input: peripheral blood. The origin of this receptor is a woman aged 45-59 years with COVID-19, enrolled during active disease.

The CDR3 reads CASSDLAGGAYEQYF. DNA of the CDR3: TGTGCCAGCAGCGATCTAGCGGGGGGCGCCTACGAGCAGTACTTC. V is TRBV6-2 or TRBV6-3 and J is TRBJ2-7, with 11 bases matching TRBD2. V trimming: 6 bases; J trimming: 2 bases; junction bases outside the gene matches: 6. Germline assignment: CDR1 MNHEY and CDR2 SVGEGT. This CDR3 spans 15 amino acids.